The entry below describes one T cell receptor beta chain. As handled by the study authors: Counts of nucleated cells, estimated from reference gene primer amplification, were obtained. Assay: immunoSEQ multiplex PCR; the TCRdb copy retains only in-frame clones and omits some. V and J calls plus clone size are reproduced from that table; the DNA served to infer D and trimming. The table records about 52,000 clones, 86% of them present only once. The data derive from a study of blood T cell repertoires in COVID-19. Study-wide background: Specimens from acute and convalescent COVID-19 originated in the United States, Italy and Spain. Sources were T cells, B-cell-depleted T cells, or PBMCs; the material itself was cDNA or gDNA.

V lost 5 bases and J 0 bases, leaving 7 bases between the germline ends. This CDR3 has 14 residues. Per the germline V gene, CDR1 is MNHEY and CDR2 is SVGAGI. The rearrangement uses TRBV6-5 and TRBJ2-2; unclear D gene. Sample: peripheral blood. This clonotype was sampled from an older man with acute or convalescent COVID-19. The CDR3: CASSKESNTGELFF. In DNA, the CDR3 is TGTGCCAGCAGTAAGGAGTCGAACACCGGGGAGCTGTTTTTT.